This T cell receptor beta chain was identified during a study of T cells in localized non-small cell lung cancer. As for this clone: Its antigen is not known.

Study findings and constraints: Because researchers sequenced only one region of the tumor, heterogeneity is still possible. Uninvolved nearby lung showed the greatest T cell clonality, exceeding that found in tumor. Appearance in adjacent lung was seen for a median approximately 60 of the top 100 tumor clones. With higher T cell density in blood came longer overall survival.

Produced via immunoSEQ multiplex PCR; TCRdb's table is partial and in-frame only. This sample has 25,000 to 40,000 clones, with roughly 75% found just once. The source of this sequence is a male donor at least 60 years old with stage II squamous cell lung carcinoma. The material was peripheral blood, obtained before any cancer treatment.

The CDR3 is CSAPGQGGAFF. The CDR3 nucleotides are TGCAGTGCTCCGGGACAGGGAGGAGCTTTCTTT. The chain recombines TRBV20-1 with TRBJ1-1, with TRBD1 matching over 9 bases. The germline V gene has CDR1 DFQATT and CDR2 SNEGSKA (reference sequence). V lost 5 bases and J lost 10; bases outside the gene matches: 5. CDR3 size: 11 residues.